Sequencing of this TCR beta chain was carried out in a study of cytomegalovirus exposure and HLA in healthy donors. Whole-study results and caveats: HLA alleles showed associations with 15,000 to 20,000 TCR beta sequences in a later analysis, at a 0.05 false discovery rate. The authors later found TCR association rates varying by HLA locus, with DRB1 most and HLA-C fewest. Common viral pathogens (according to a later analysis) appeared linked to several of the most significant clusters. It was shown in a later analysis that HLA-associated TCR beta chains were more clonally expanded than other, equally common chains.

From germline, CDR1 is SGDLS and CDR2 YYNGEE. The CDR3 totals 16 residues. Trimming pared 5 bases from V and 2 bases from J, leaving 19 bases between. A word on this clone: Its antigen is not identified.

Vbeta (60) and Jbeta (13) primers were used in the PCR. Some clones are missing from TCRdb's copy, which holds only in-frame ones; the method was immunoSEQ multiplex PCR. The sample has some 83,000 clones; over 60% are singletons. The material sequenced was PBMCs. This receptor was identified in a man aged 55 to 70 in good health and CMV-seronegative. The genes are TRBV9 and TRBJ1-1; the D gene is possibly TRBD1 (6 bases). The CDR3 here is CASSSLGGGQNTEAFF. CDR3 DNA sequence: TGTGCCAGCAGTTCCCTCGGGGGGGGGCAAAACACTGAAGCTTTCTTT.